These 26 T cell receptor beta chains came from one sample sequenced in a study of blood T cell repertoires in COVID-19. Sequencing used immunoSEQ multiplex PCR; TCRdb keeps in-frame clones, though not all of them. The sample gives about 150,000 clones, roughly 85% of which show up once; 8.3% is in the top ten. Sequenced sample: peripheral blood. These receptor sequences come from a woman in her fifties or sixties with COVID-19, enrolled during active disease.

Only one count was recorded for this clone. The chain has TRBV6-5 and TRBJ1-1; a weak D match, TRBD1 (5 bases). This CDR3 spans 15 amino acids. V was clipped by 7 bases and J by 4 bases, with 19 bases between them. CDR1 and CDR2 from the germline V gene are MNHEY and SVGAGI. CDR3 DNA: TGTGCCAGCACTCCTCTAGGGACCGGGGGCACTGAAGCTTTCTTT. Protein: CASTPLGTGGTEAFF.

The chain has TRBV7-9 and TRBJ1-5, with D unresolved. Germline V gene sequence: CDR1 SEHNR, CDR2 FQNEAQ (reference sequence). Between the trimmed V and J ends, which lost 4 bases and 0 bases, there was a span of 13 bases. The CDR3 length is 16 residues. The CDR3 DNA sequence: TGTGCCAGCAGCTCCCCTACCCATAATAGCAATCAGCCCCAGCATTTT. Encoded protein: CASSSPTHNSNQPQHF.

The V call is TRBV29-1, the J call TRBJ1-1; 9 bases are a match to TRBD1. Germline lookup yields CDR1 SQVTM and CDR2 ANQGSEA. There are 15 residues in the CDR3. V trimming: 5 bases; J trimming: 5 bases; junction bases outside the gene matches: 12. In DNA form, the CDR3 reads TGCAGCGTTTTCGACAGGGGGGGCCTCGGGACTGAAGCTTTCTTT. It codes for CSVFDRGGLGTEAFF.

V gene TRBV5-1 combines with J gene TRBJ1-1, with 7 positions matching TRBD1. This CDR3 region has 15 residues. V dropped 4 bases and J dropped 0; count of bases not matched to a gene: 6. Germline V lookup: CDR1 SGHRS, CDR2 YFSETQ. CDR3 nucleotide sequence: TGCGCCAGCAGCAGTCGCGGACAGGTGAACACTGAAGCTTTCTTT. Amino acid sequence: CASSSRGQVNTEAFF.

The rearrangement joins TRBV11-1 to TRBJ2-3, with D possibly matching TRBD2 (6 bases). The CDR3 is 14 amino acids. V was shortened by 5 bases and J by 3 bases, with 12 bases between the two germline ends. Germline V CDR1 and CDR2: SGHAT, FQDESV (reference sequence). The CDR3 here is CASSIMGGTDTQYF. As DNA, the CDR3 is TGTGCCAGCAGCATAATGGGGGGAACAGATACGCAGTATTTT. Supplemented by reference TRBV11-1 and TRBJ2-3, the full variable domain reads EAEVAQSPRYKITEKSQAVAFWCDPISGHATLYWYRQILGQGPELLVQFQDESVVDDSQLPKDRFSAERLKGVDSTLKIQPAELGDSAMYLCASSIMGGTDTQYFGPGTRLTVL.

Here the CDR3 reads CASSRPVGLAETQYF. CDR3 in DNA: TGTGCCAGCAGCCGACCCGTCGGACTAGCCGAGACCCAGTACTTC. The gene calls are TRBV3-1 (or the pseudogene TRBV3-2) and TRBJ2-5; 8 nucleotides align to TRBD2. J was trimmed by 5 bases and V by 4 bases; bases with no gene match: 9. Germline values: CDR1 LGHDT, CDR2 YNNKEL (reference sequence). This CDR3 region has 15 residues.

This clone was seen a few times. The chain is built from TRBV6-5 and TRBJ2-3; D is ambiguous. Germline loops: CDR1 MNHEY, CDR2 SVGAGI. The CDR3 is 16 residues long. Trimming took 4 bases from V and 0 from J, leaving 14 bases between them. CDR3 protein: CASSSQETPSTDTQYF. The CDR3 region has the DNA TGTGCCAGCAGTTCCCAGGAAACCCCTAGCACAGATACGCAGTATTTT.

The chain combines TRBV9 with TRBJ1-1; 7 bases are a match to TRBD1. This CDR3 region has 15 residues. Losses at the gene ends were 2 bases for V and 5 bases for J; bases not matched to a gene: 9. The V gene's germline CDR1 is SGDLS and CDR2 YYNGEE. The chain's CDR3 is CASSVRTGGLTEAFF. CDR3 sequence (DNA): TGTGCCAGCAGCGTTCGGACAGGCGGCCTGACTGAAGCTTTCTTT. Filled out from reference TRBV9 and TRBJ1-1, the complete variable domain reads DSGVTQTPKHLITATGQRVTLRCSPRSGDLSVYWYQQSLDQGLQFLIQYYNGEERAKGNILERFSAQQFPDLHSELNLSSLELGDSALYFCASSVRTGGLTEAFFGQGTRLTVV.

This chain connects TRBV5-1 to TRBJ1-1; possibly TRBD1 for D (5 bases). The V and J ends lost 4 bases and 3 bases respectively, with 19 bases between them. The CDR3 loop spans 16 amino acids. Germline CDR1 SGHRS, CDR2 YFSETQ. The chain's CDR3 is CASSPPRDFGDTEAFF. For the CDR3, the DNA is TGCGCCAGCAGCCCCCCTCGGGACTTTGGAGACACTGAAGCTTTCTTT.

This chain joins TRBV12-3 or TRBV12-4 and TRBJ1-1, with D unclear. The V gene lost 6 bases and the J gene lost 1 base, with 9 bases spanning the gap. This CDR3 contains 13 residues. This chain's CDR3 is CASRSTTNTEAFF. DNA for the CDR3: TGTGCCAGCAGGTCGACAACGAACACTGAAGCTTTCTTT.

This sequence joins TRBV5-1 and TRBJ2-5, with 12 positions matching TRBD2. The CDR3 is 16 residues long. V trimming: 5 bases; J trimming: 4 bases; junction bases outside the gene matches: 9. CDR1 is SGHRS, CDR2 YFSETQ, per germline. The CDR3 nucleotides are TGCGCCAGCAGTTTGACTAGCGGGGGCGGTGGAGAGACCCAGTACTTC. This sequence encodes CASSLTSGGGGETQYF.

The chain uses TRBV12-3 or TRBV12-4 and TRBJ2-2; 7 nucleotides align to TRBD2. Trimming at V came to 8 bases and at J to 5 bases, leaving 5 bases not matched to a gene. The CDR3 consists of 13 residues. CDR3 nucleotides: TGTGCCAGCCTCTGGGGGGGAACCGGGGAGCTGTTTTTT. Its protein is CASLWGGTGELFF.

The chain carries TRBV5-4 and TRBJ1-3; 7 positions agree with TRBD1. In germline, CDR1 is SGHNT, CDR2 YYREEE (reference sequence). Unmatched junction bases numbered 6, after V lost 4 bases and J lost 2 bases. The CDR3 is made up of 15 amino acids. CDR3 sequence: CASSPRQGTGNTIYF. The CDR3 nucleotides read TGTGCCAGCAGCCCGCGACAGGGAACTGGAAACACCATATATTTT. The complete variable domain, with remaining parts taken from reference TRBV5-4 and TRBJ1-3, reads ETGVTQSPTHLIKTRGQQVTLRCSSQSGHNTVSWYQQALGQGPQFIFQYYREEENGRGNFPPRFSGLQFPNYSSELNVNALELDDSALYLCASSPRQGTGNTIYFGEGSWLTVV.

This clone was seen more than once but under ten times. The V and J genes are TRBV7-2 and TRBJ1-1; D is unclear. This CDR3 has 14 amino acids. V lost 1 base, J lost 5 bases, and 11 bases lay in between. CDR1 and CDR2 from the germline V gene are SGHTA and FQGNSA. CDR3 protein: CASSLEDRGTEAFF. As DNA, the CDR3 is TGTGCCAGCAGCTTAGAGGACCGCGGGACTGAAGCTTTCTTT.

The chain is built from TRBV5-4 and TRBJ2-3; TRBD2 is a possible D gene (7 bases). CDR1 is SGHNT, CDR2 YYREEE, per germline (reference sequence). V dropped 9 bases and J dropped 1 base, with 21 bases sitting between them. The CDR3 extends over 16 amino acids. The CDR3: CATQKGGDLRTDTQYF. The CDR3 bases are TGTGCCACTCAAAAGGGGGGGGACCTTCGCACAGATACGCAGTATTTT.

This clone appeared a single time. V and J are TRBV7-2 and TRBJ1-3; D not certain. The CDR3 extends over 14 amino acids. V was trimmed by 2 bases and J by 4 bases, leaving 9 bases between them. The germline gives CDR1 SGHTA, CDR2 FQGNSA. CDR3 bases: TGTGCCAGCAGCTTAAGGCCAGGAGGAAACACCATATATTTT. It yields the protein CASSLRPGGNTIYF.

The chain joins TRBV6-5 to TRBJ1-5; D perhaps matches TRBD1 (6 bases). This CDR3 has 14 residues. Germline CDR1 is MNHEY and CDR2 is SVGAGI. The ends were cut back, 6 bases at V and 5 bases at J, with 14 bases in the middle. CDR3 amino acids: CASRANRADQPQHF. The CDR3 DNA reads TGTGCCAGCAGAGCGAACAGGGCGGATCAGCCCCAGCATTTT.

This chain connects TRBV6-5 to TRBJ1-5, with unresolved D. The length of the CDR3 is 12 residues. CDR1 is MNHEY, CDR2 SVGAGI, per germline. Trimming removed 6 bases at V and 9 bases at J, with 12 bases between. The CDR3 DNA is TGTGCCAGCAGCTTGACAACCTGGCCCCAGCATTTT. This encodes CASSLTTWPQHF.

The rearrangement uses TRBV25-1 and TRBJ2-2, with D possibly matching TRBD1 (6 bases). V was pared by 6 bases and J by 1 base, with 12 bases between. This CDR3 is built from 15 residues. The germline CDR1 and CDR2 sequences are MGHDK and SYGVNS. CDR3 region: CASRKTGQNTGELFF. Written as DNA, the CDR3 is TGTGCCAGCAGGAAGACAGGTCAGAACACCGGGGAGCTGTTTTTT.

The V and J genes are TRBV19 and TRBJ1-5; a possible D gene is TRBD1 (6 bases). The CDR3 runs to 17 residues. V was pared by 6 bases and J by 2 bases, with 20 bases between. Germline loops: CDR1 LNHDA, CDR2 SQIVND (reference sequence). DNA for the CDR3: TGTGCCAGTAGCCCAGGTGGTGGCAGGGGAGGCAATCAGCCCCAGCATTTT. Amino acids: CASSPGGGRGGNQPQHF.

The chain carries TRBV11-2 and TRBJ1-3; 7 positions match TRBD1. CDR3 size: 16 residues. The ends lost 2 bases at V and 0 bases at J; junction bases unmatched: 4. Germline V CDR1 and CDR2: SGHAT, FQNNGV. This CDR3 is CASSLSRGLSGNTIYF. DNA for the CDR3: TGTGCCAGCAGCTTATCGAGGGGGCTCTCTGGAAACACCATATATTTT.

This rearrangement joins TRBV5-4 to TRBJ1-4, with 8 nucleotides matching TRBD1. The CDR3 is 18 residues long. In germline, CDR1 is SGHNT, CDR2 YYREEE (reference sequence). V was clipped by 0 bases and J by 3 bases; unmatched bases: 10. The DNA for the CDR3 is TGTGCCAGCAGCTTGGTTCAGGGGGCAGGGGAAGCTAATGAAAAACTGTTTTTT. Translation gives CASSLVQGAGEANEKLFF.

This rearrangement joins TRBV7-9 to TRBJ2-1; D is possibly TRBD1 (5 bases). V lost 5 bases, J lost 0 bases, and 11 bases lay in between. The CDR3 is made up of 15 amino acids. Per germline, CDR1 SEHNR and CDR2 FQNEAQ (reference sequence). The CDR3: CASSLGHSSYNEQFF. In DNA form, the CDR3 reads TGTGCCAGCAGCCTCGGACATAGCTCCTACAATGAGCAGTTCTTC.

The chain combines TRBV6-5 with TRBJ1-5; D is perhaps TRBD1 (5 bases). The CDR3 runs 13 residues. Trimming took 6 bases from V and 7 from J, leaving 13 bases between them. CDR1 is MNHEY, CDR2 SVGAGI, per germline. CDR3 loop: CASSAGQGQPQHF. The CDR3, as DNA: TGTGCCAGCAGCGCAGGGCAAGGACAGCCCCAGCATTTT.

The V and J genes are TRBV25-1 and TRBJ1-1, with no clear D. Germline assignment: CDR1 MGHDK and CDR2 SYGVNS. The CDR3 is 14 residues long. V was clipped by 7 bases and J by 0 bases, with 12 bases between them. The CDR3 coding sequence is TGTGCCAGCATGGGGAGTGCTCTGAACACTGAAGCTTTCTTT. Amino acid sequence: CASMGSALNTEAFF.

The J gene is TRBJ1-1, the V gene TRBV25-1, with TRBD1 identical over 7 bases. J lost 4 bases, V lost 5 bases, and 4 bases had no gene match. Germline CDR1 is MGHDK and CDR2 is SYGVNS. The CDR3 has 13 residues. CDR3 DNA: TGTGCCAGCAGTCCGACAGGGCGCACTGAAGCTTTCTTT. Its translation: CASSPTGRTEAFF.